This T cell receptor (beta chain) was recorded in a study of vaccination and CD4 T cells after COVID-19. Across the whole study: Nasal swab PCR had shown SARS-CoV-2 positivity in the convalescent patients (roughly 9 mild cases, one severe case). Cells received overlapping spike peptides from SARS-CoV-2, HCoV-NL63, HCoV-OC43 and HCoV-229E as stimulation.

V lost 0 bases to trimming and J lost 4 bases, with 15 bases between them. CDR1 and CDR2 from the germline V gene are DFQATT and SNEGSKA (reference sequence). This CDR3 is 15 amino acids long. Points on this clonotype: Its cognate antigen is unknown.

Noted time point: late sampling 161 to 241 days after vaccination in a few convalescent patients. Documented treatment: approximately nine-day PBMC culture with coronavirus spike peptide pools or control peptides (ViraFEST assay). The Oncomine TCR Beta short-read assay was what sequenced the DNA obtained from cultured CD4+ T cells. TCRdb fed the PCR reads into MiXCR, producing one record per CDR3 protein. This table has roughly 18,000 distinct CDR3 sequences, around 50% appearing once. This sequence originates from a human donor who had recovered from COVID-19. The chain combines TRBV20-1 with TRBJ1-2; D remains unclear. The source was CD4+ T cells from blood, cultured in vitro, collected about 7 months after SARS-CoV-2 vaccination. CDR3 in amino acids: CSARDEGASLYGYTF. In DNA, the CDR3 is TGCAGTGCTAGAGATGAGGGAGCCTCCCTCTATGGCTACACCTTC.